Reported below is one T cell receptor (beta chain). This clone was detected once. It has no known antigen specificity. Qualities for individual bases were not recorded, and no much larger clone is one base off. CDR1 and CDR2 (LGHDT, YNNKEL) derive from the germline V gene (reference sequence). V is trimmed back by 1 base and J by 4 bases, and the junction contains 4 bases that no gene match accounts for. The CDR3 spans 15 residues, from the cysteine through the phenylalanine. Only the CDR3 region is kept as DNA, spanning 45 bases read in frame from base 1. Whole blood was collected in K2EDTA tubes by collaborating institutions according to the institutions' own protocols. Collaborator samples were shipped for TCRbeta analysis as frozen whole blood, isolated PBMCs, or DNA extracted from either sample type. TCRbeta CDR3 regions were amplified from genomic DNA using the immunoSEQ Assay, a bias-controlled multiplex PCR. On the authors' methods: Nucleated cell counts per sample were estimated from amplification of reference gene primers within the assay. To quantify the absolute abundance of each unique TCRbeta CDR3 rearrangement, sequence reads were collapsed and filtered. For each sample, productive Simpson clonality was calculated by taking the square root of Simpson's diversity index across productive rearrangements. TCRdb holds this immuneACCESS table with in-frame rearrangements only. Some clones are missing; in checked studies, unresolved V genes explain under half, and the rest has no known cause. The V and J calls and clone size are taken from that table; D and trimming were inferred from the DNA. This sample gives 140,000 to 150,000 clones in total; about 80% of them show up just once. The top ten constitute 4.8% of the sample.

These data are taken from a study of blood T cell repertoires in COVID-19 (TCRdb year 2020). Regarding the complete study: Samples covering the acute and convalescent phases of COVID-19 were provided by collaborators in the United States, Italy and Spain. The prospective study material was composed of cDNA or gDNA derived from T cells, B-cell-depleted T cells, or PBMCs. Samples came from the ongoing ImmuneRACE study (first 160 participants) plus 1,254 subjects from 6 global collaborators. The sample metadata nearly always contained a de-identified subject ID, COVID-19 status, age in years and sex. Where available, HLA class I and class II types were taken from metadata supplied by the sample provider and were not determined by assay-based typing. Deeply sampled blood TCRbeta repertoires from subjects exposed to, actively infected with, or recovered from COVID-19 were included in the dataset. The repertoires were made available in a free public database intended to serve as a resource for research on the immune response to SARS-CoV-2. What the research found in general, with its limitations: Clinical and demographic metadata were provided uncurated, with the amount varying by source and participant.

The source of this sequence is a human donor in a cohort sampled during active COVID-19. The V and J genes are TRBV3-1 (or the pseudogene TRBV3-2) and TRBJ1-2, and TRBD1 matches 9 of the central bases. Specimen: peripheral blood. The nucleotides read TGTGCCAGCAGCCAAGGGGGACAGGGCCTCTATGGCTACACCTTC. This encodes CASSQGGQGLYGYTF.